This is a list of T cell receptor beta chains from one sample in a study of graft-versus-host responses after intestinal transplantation. TCRdb keeps only in-frame clones here, not all; method: immunoSEQ multiplex PCR. The repertoire has under 45,000 clones, roughly 90% of them found once; the top ten carry 7.1%. Material: PBMCs, obtained 267 days after transplant. The receptors shown here come from a human patient who received an intestinal transplant, so some T cells may come from the graft donor. Each CDR3 is given with its conserved first and last residue. The D gene is left open where the match is weak. Size is stated for part of the rows, as once, few or many counts, or as a class when the clone is expanded.

D	V	size	J	DNA	CDR3
TRBD1	TRBV16	NA	TRBJ2-1	TGTGCCAGCAGTCAATTCAGGGGGCCTTACAATGAGCAGTTCTTC	CASSQFRGPYNEQFF
NA	TRBV7-8	NA	TRBJ2-3	TGTGCCAGCAGCTCCTCCAGGGTCCCAGATACGCAGTATTTT	CASSSSRVPDTQYF
NA	TRBV6-1	few	TRBJ1-1	TGTGCCAGCAGTTGGTCGGGGGAGGAACGGACTGAAGCTTTCTTT	CASSWSGEERTEAFF
NA	TRBV4-1	NA	TRBJ2-5	TGCGCCAGCAGCCAAGGACCGGGGGGCGGAGAGACCCAGTACTTC	CASSQGPGGGETQYF
NA	TRBV4-2	NA	TRBJ1-6	TGTGCCAGCAGCCAAGAAACAGGGAATTTTTCACCCCTCCACTTT	CASSQETGNFSPLHF
NA	TRBV21-1	NA	TRBJ2-5	TGTGCCAGCAGCAAAGGTCAGGGCGAGGGGCGGGTTTGGGAGACCCAGTACTTC	CASSKGQGEGRVWETQYF
TRBD2	TRBV5-1	NA	TRBJ2-3	TGCGCCAGCAGGGTTAGCGGGGGACCCACCCCAGATACGCAGTATTTT	CASRVSGGPTPDTQYF
NA	TRBV7-9	few	TRBJ2-7	TGTGCCAGCAGCTTAGTGGGGGCTCCCTACGAGCAGTACTTC	CASSLVGAPYEQYF
NA	TRBV29-1	NA	TRBJ1-2	TGCAGCGTCACCGGACAAGACTATGGCTACACCTTC	CSVTGQDYGYTF
TRBD2	TRBV27	NA	TRBJ2-3	TGTGCCAGCAGTTCCCCGACGACTAGCGGTTCAGATACGCAGTATTTT	CASSSPTTSGSDTQYF
NA	TRBV6-5	NA	TRBJ2-7	TGTGCCAGCAGTTACTCGCAGGGAGTCTACGAGCAATACTTC	CASSYSQGVYEQYF
TRBD2	TRBV19	NA	TRBJ2-7	TGTGCCAGTAGTATGTCCGGGGTAGCGGGGGCCTCGGAGCAGTACTTC	CASSMSGVAGASEQYF
NA	TRBV4-1	NA	TRBJ1-3	TGCGCCAGCAGCCAAGATAGTTTGGGGGTACGAGGAAACACCATATATTTT	CASSQDSLGVRGNTIYF
NA	TRBV5-1	NA	TRBJ2-5	TGCGCCAGCAGCGCCAGGGTAAGGCAAGAGACCCAGTACTTC	CASSARVRQETQYF
NA	TRBV27	NA	TRBJ1-2	TGTGCCAGCAGTTTAAAGGGCGGACCCTATGGCTACACCTTC	CASSLKGGPYGYTF
NA	TRBV7-9	NA	TRBJ2-2	TGTGCCAGCTCCCAATATATGGGGGGGAACACCGGGGAGCTGTTTTTT	CASSQYMGGNTGELFF
TRBD1	TRBV5-1	NA	TRBJ1-2	TGCGCCAGCAGCTTTGACAGGGTGGACTATGGCTACACCTTC	CASSFDRVDYGYTF
TRBD2	TRBV6-1	NA	TRBJ2-1	TGTGCCAGCAGTGGAGCTAGCGGGGGGCAGGATGAGCAGTTCTTC	CASSGASGGQDEQFF
NA	TRBV20-1	NA	TRBJ1-2	TGCAGTGCCAGTCCCGACACCTTC	CSASPDTF
NA	TRBV6-5	NA	TRBJ2-7	TGTGCCAGCAGTGAAACGCCATCCTACGAGCAGTACTTC	CASSETPSYEQYF
NA	TRBV19	NA	TRBJ1-1	TGTGCCAGTAGTATCGTTTGGTCGGGAGGGGACGAGGGAGCTTTCTTT	CASSIVWSGGDEGAFF
TRBD2	TRBV6-1	NA	TRBJ2-3	TGTGCCAGCACCATAATAGCGGGGAACACAGATACGCAGTATTTT	CASTIIAGNTDTQYF
TRBD2	TRBV4-2	NA	TRBJ2-5	TGTGCCAGCAGCCAAGATCCCAGCGGGAGTCAAGAGACCCAGTACTTC	CASSQDPSGSQETQYF
TRBD1	TRBV4-1	NA	TRBJ1-5	TGCGCCAGCAGCCAACAGACAGGGCCGAATCAGCCCCAGCATTTT	CASSQQTGPNQPQHF
NA	TRBV5-8	NA	TRBJ2-3	TGTGCCAGCAGCCCCGGGACCGTCACAGATACGCAGTATTTT	CASSPGTVTDTQYF
NA	TRBV4-1	NA	TRBJ1-2	TGCGCCAGCAGCCAATTGGCCGGGGGCTTTGGCTACACCTTC	CASSQLAGGFGYTF
NA	TRBV9	NA	TRBJ2-2	TGTGCCAGCAGCGTAGACACCGGGGAGCTGTTTTTT	CASSVDTGELFF
NA	TRBV5-4	NA	TRBJ1-1	TGTGCCAGCAGCTTGGGGGCGGGAAACACTGAAGCTTTCTTT	CASSLGAGNTEAFF
NA	TRBV7-9	NA	TRBJ2-7	TGTGCCAGCAGCTTTCTCGGCGAGCAGTACTTC	CASSFLGEQYF
NA	TRBV7-8	NA	TRBJ2-3	TGTGCCAGCAGCGTCAGAGGGGCGGAGGACACAGATACGCAGTATTTT	CASSVRGAEDTDTQYF
NA	TRBV4-1	few	TRBJ2-5	TGCGCCAGCAGCCAAGATCCCGGGGCCCAAGAGACCCAGTACTTC	CASSQDPGAQETQYF
NA	TRBV5-1	NA	TRBJ2-1	TGCGCCAGCAGCCTCGGAAATGAGCAGTTCTTC	CASSLGNEQFF
TRBD1	TRBV19	NA	TRBJ2-3	TGTGCCAGTCGGCCGGGACAGGGGCTTGATACGCAGTATTTT	CASRPGQGLDTQYF
NA	TRBV7-9	NA	TRBJ2-1	TGTGCCAGCAGTCACCGAAATGAGCAGTTCTTC	CASSHRNEQFF
NA	TRBV2	few	TRBJ1-1	TGTGCCAGCAGGAGGACTGAAGCTTTCTTT	CASRRTEAFF
TRBD1	TRBV10-1	NA	TRBJ2-1	TGCGCCAGCAGTGAGGGGACAGGGGTTGGGGACAATGAGCAGTTCTTC	CASSEGTGVGDNEQFF
NA	TRBV12-5	NA	TRBJ1-2	TGTGCTAGTGGTTTGGACAGGTCGTACTATGGCTACACCTTC	CASGLDRSYYGYTF
NA	TRBV29-1	NA	TRBJ1-2	TGCAGCGTTGATCACCCCCCTGAGTATGGCTACACCTTC	CSVDHPPEYGYTF
NA	TRBV6-5	NA	TRBJ1-4	TGTGCCAGCAGTTACCGGCCAGGGGCTACTAATGAAAAACTGTTTTTT	CASSYRPGATNEKLFF
TRBD2	TRBV11-2	NA	TRBJ2-7	TGTGCCAGCAGCTCCCCTAGCGGGGGGTCCTACGAGCAGTACTTC	CASSSPSGGSYEQYF
NA	TRBV11-3	once	TRBJ2-7	TGTGCCAGCAGCGGTAGGGTGACCAGCAGCTCCTACGAGCAGTACTTC	CASSGRVTSSSYEQYF
NA	TRBV6-5	NA	TRBJ2-2	TGTGCCAGCAGTTACTCGTTCGGAGCCAAAACCGGGGAGCTGTTTTTT	CASSYSFGAKTGELFF
NA	TRBV2	NA	TRBJ2-7	TGTGCCAGCACCGAACGGACCGGGGGCAGGGTAGGTTACGAGCAGTACTTC	CASTERTGGRVGYEQYF
TRBD1	TRBV15	NA	TRBJ1-6	TGTGCCACCAGCAGAGATCGGGACAGGGTTAATTCACCCCTCCACTTT	CATSRDRDRVNSPLHF
NA	TRBV27	NA	TRBJ2-7	TGTGCCAGCAGTCCACTCCGGTCGGGGTACGAGCAGTACTTC	CASSPLRSGYEQYF